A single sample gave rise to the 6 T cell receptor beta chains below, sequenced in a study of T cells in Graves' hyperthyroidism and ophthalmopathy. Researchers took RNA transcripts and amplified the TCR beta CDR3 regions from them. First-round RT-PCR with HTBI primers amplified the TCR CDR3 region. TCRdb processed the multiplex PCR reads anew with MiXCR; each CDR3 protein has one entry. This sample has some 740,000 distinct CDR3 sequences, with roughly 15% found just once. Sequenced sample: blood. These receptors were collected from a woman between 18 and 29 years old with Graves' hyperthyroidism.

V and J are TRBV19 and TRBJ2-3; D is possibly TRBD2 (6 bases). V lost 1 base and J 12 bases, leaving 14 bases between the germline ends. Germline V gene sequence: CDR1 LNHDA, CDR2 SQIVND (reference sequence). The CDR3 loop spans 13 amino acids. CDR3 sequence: CASSIGSGGLQYF. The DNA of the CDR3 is TGTGCCAGTAGTATAGGGTCCGGGGGATTACAGTATTTT. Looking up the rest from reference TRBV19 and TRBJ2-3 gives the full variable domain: DGGITQSPKYLFRKEGQNVTLSCEQNLNHDAMYWYRQDPGQGLRLIYYSQIVNDFQKGDIAEGYSVSREKKESFPLTVTSAQKNPTAFYLCASSIGSGGLQYFGPGTRLTVL.

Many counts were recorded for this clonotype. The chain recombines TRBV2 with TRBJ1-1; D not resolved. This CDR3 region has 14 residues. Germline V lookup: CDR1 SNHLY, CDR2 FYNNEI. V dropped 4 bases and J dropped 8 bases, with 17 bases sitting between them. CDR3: CASSGMSVAREAFF. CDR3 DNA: TGTGCCAGCAGTGGAATGTCCGTGGCAAGAGAAGCTTTCTTT.

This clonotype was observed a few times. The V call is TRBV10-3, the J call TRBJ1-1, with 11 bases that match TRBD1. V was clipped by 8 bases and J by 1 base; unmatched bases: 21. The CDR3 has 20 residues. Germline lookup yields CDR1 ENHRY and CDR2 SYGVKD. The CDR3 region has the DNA TGTGCCATCTGCGCTCGCGCGATCGGGACAGGGGGAAGTAGGAACACTGAAGCTTTCTTT. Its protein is CAICARAIGTGGSRNTEAFF.

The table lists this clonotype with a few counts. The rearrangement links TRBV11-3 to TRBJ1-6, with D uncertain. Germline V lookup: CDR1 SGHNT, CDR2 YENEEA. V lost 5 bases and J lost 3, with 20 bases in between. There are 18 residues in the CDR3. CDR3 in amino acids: CASSHWTLGESYNSPLHF. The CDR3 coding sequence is TGTGCCAGCAGCCATTGGACCCTCGGGGAAAGCTATAATTCACCCCTCCACTTT.

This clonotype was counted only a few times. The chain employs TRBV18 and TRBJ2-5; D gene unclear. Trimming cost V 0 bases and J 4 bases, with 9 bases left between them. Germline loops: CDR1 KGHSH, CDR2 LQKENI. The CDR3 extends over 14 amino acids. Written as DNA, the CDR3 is TGTGCCAGCTCACCACCGGGTGAGGTAGAGACCCAGTACTTC. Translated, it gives CASSPPGEVETQYF.

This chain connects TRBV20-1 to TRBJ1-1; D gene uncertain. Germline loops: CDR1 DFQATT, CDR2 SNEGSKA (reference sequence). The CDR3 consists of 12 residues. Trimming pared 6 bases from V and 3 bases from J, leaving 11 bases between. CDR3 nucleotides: TGCAGTGCCCCGACCGAGCACACTGAAGCTTTCTTT. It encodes CSAPTEHTEAFF.